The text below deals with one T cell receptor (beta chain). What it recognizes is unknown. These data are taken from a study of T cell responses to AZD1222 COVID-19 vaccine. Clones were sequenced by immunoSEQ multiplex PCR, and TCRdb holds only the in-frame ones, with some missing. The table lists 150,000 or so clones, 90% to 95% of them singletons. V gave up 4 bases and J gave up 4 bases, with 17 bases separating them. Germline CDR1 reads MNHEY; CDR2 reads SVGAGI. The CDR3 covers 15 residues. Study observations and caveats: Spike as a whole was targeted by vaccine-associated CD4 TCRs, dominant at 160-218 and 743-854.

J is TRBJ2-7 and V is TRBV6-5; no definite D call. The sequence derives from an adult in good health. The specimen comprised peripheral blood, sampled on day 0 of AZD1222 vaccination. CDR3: CASSSGLEAIYEQYF. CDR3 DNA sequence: TGTGCCAGCAGTTCGGGCTTGGAAGCTATTTACGAGCAGTACTTC.